This TCR beta chain was observed in a study of Ad26.COV2.S vaccination and SARS-CoV-2 variants. Background on the study: Dosing was one shot or two shots 56 days apart.

The treatment was: roughly 20 received Ad26.COV2.S at low or high dose, single or two shots; about 5 received placebo; per-sample allocation not given. The samples were gathered on day 63 after the first injection of vaccine or placebo. Some clones are missing from TCRdb's copy, which holds only in-frame ones; the method was immunoSEQ multiplex PCR. The table includes over 400,000 clones, roughly nine tenths detected once. With respect to this clone: Antigen unknown.

From germline, CDR1 is LGHDT and CDR2 YNNKEL (reference sequence). The CDR3 loop spans 14 amino acids. Trimming cost V 4 bases and J 8 bases, with 17 bases left between them. Findings and caveats of the study: Post-vaccination breadth of spike-specific CD8+ and CD4+ T cell responses was reportedly substantial.

Material: peripheral blood, obtained in a trial of Ad26.COV2.S vaccine versus placebo. The J gene is TRBJ1-2, the V gene TRBV3-1 (or the pseudogene TRBV3-2); tentatively, D is TRBD1 (5 bases). The clonotype originates from a person between 18 and 59 years old who received the Ad26.COV2.S COVID-19 vaccine or a placebo. The DNA for the CDR3 is TGTGCCAGCAGCCTCCGAATTGAGGGGTACGGCTACACCTTC. Translation gives CASSLRIEGYGYTF.